This TCR beta chain originates from a study of CD8 T cells in ankylosing spondylitis. Whole-study findings and limits: For ankylosing spondylitis blood, a TCR beta motif of 8 or 9 highly homologous variants appeared characteristic. Before this, some motif variants had been reported in reactive arthritis synovial fluid and blood. It was reported that disease-linked clones were significantly enriched in matched ankylosing spondylitis synovial fluid. Disease-linked clones were CD8+ and relatively rare in peripheral blood.

The sample holds many counts of this clonotype. Antigen unknown. Libraries for TCR beta were made by quantitative 5'-RACE with molecular barcodes. Via MiXCR, TCRdb re-called the 5' RACE reads, giving one row per CDR3 protein. Among over 200,000 distinct CDR3 sequences listed, about 18% were seen once. CDR3 length equals 15 residues. Losses at the gene ends were 7 bases for V and 4 bases for J; bases not matched to a gene: 8. The germline CDR1 and CDR2 sequences are SGHRS and YFSETQ. This rearrangement joins TRBV5-1 to TRBJ1-4; 9 bases map to TRBD1. Material for sequencing was blood, either unsorted or a sorted T cell fraction (not recorded which). This clonotype was sampled from a male donor with ankylosing spondylitis. DNA of the CDR3: TGCGCCAGCTGCTCCCGGGGACAGGGTAATGAAAAACTGTTTTTT. This gives the protein CASCSRGQGNEKLFF.